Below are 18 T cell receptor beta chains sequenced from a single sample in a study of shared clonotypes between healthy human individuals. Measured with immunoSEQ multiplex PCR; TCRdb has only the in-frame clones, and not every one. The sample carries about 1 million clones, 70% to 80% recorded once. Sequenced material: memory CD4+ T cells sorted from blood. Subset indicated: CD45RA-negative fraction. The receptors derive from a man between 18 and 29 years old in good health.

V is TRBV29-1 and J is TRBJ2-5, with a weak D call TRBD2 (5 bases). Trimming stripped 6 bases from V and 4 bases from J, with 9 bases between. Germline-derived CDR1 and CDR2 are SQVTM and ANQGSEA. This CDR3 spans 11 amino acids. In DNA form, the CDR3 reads TGCAGCGTCCCACGGGGAGAGACCCAGTACTTC. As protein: CSVPRGETQYF.

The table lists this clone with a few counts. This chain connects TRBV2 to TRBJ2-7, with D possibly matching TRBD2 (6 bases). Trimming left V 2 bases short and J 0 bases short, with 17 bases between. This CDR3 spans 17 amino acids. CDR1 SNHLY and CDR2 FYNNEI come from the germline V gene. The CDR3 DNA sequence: TGTGCCAGCAGTGAACTGGGAAGAAGAGCGGGCTCCTACGAGCAGTACTTC. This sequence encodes CASSELGRRAGSYEQYF.

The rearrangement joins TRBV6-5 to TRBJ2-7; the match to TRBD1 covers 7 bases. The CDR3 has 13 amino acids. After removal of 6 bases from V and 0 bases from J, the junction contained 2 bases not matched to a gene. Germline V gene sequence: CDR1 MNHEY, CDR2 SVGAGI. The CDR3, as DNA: TGTGCCAGCAGAGGGGACAGCTCCTACGAGCAGTACTTC. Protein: CASRGDSSYEQYF.

Here the CDR3 reads CAISEGGHSTDTQYF. Here the CDR3 DNA reads TGTGCCATCAGTGAGGGGGGACACAGCACAGATACGCAGTATTTT. The genes are TRBV10-3 and TRBJ2-3; maybe TRBD1 (6 bases). The CDR3 sequence is 15 residues long. Trimming left V 2 bases short and J 0 bases short, with 9 bases between. Germline values: CDR1 ENHRY, CDR2 SYGVKD.

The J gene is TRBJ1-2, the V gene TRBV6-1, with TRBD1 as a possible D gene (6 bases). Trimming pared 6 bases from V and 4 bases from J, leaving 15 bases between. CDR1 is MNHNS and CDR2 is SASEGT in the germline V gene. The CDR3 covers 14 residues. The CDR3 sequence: CASSMTGGVYGYTF. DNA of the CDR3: TGTGCCAGCAGCATGACGGGGGGCGTCTATGGCTACACCTTC.

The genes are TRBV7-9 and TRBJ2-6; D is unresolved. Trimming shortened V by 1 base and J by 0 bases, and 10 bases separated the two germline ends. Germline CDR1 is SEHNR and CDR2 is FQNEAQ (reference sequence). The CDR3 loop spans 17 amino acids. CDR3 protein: CASSLVPGPSGANVLTF. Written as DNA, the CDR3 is TGTGCCAGCAGCTTAGTTCCGGGTCCCTCTGGGGCCAACGTCCTGACTTTC.

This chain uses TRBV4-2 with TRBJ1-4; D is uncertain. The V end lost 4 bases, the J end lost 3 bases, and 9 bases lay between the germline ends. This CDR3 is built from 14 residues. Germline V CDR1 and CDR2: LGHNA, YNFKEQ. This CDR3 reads CASSRRRANEKLFF. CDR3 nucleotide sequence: TGTGCCAGCAGCCGGAGGCGGGCTAATGAAAAACTGTTTTTT.

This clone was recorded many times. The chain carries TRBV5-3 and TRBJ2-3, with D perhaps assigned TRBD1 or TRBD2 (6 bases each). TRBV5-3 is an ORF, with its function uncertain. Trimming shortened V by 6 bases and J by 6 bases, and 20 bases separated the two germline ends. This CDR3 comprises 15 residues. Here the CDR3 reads CARIARWGARDTQYF. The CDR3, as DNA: TGTGCCAGAATAGCACGGTGGGGGGCCCGGGATACGCAGTATTTT.

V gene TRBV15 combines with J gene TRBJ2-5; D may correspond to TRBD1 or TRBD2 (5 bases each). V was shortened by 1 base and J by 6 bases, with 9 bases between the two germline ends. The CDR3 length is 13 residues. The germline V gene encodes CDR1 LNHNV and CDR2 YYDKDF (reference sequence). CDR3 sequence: CATSRAGTQTQYF. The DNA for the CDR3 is TGTGCCACCAGCAGAGCAGGGACGCAGACCCAGTACTTC.

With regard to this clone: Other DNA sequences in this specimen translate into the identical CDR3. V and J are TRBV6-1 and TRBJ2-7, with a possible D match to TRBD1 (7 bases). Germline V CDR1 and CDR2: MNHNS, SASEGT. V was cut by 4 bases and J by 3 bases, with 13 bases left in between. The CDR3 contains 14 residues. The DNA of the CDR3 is TGTGCCAGCAGTGGGGGGGACAGACACTACGAGCAGTACTTC. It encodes CASSGGDRHYEQYF.

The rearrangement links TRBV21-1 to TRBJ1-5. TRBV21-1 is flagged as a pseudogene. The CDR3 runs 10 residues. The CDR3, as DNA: TGTGCCAGCGGGGGTCAGCCCCAGCATTTT. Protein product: CASGGQPQHF.

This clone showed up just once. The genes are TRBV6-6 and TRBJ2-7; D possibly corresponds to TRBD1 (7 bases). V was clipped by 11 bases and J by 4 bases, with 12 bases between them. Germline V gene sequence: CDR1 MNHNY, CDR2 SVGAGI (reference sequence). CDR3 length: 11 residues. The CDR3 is CAGGTEYEQYF. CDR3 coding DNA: TGTGCCGGGGGGACAGAGTACGAGCAGTACTTC.

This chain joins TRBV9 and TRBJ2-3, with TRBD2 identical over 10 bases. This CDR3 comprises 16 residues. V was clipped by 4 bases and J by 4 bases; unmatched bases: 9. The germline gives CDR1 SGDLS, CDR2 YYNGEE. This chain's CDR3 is CASSLGSGGAADTQYF. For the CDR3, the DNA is TGTGCCAGCAGCCTAGGGAGCGGGGGGGCAGCAGATACGCAGTATTTT.

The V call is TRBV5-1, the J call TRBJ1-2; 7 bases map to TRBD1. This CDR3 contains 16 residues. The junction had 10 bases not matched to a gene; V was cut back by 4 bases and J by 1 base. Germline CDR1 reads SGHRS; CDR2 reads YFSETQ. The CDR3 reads CASSLDRTGNNYGYTF. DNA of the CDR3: TGCGCCAGCAGCCTCGACCGGACAGGAAATAACTATGGCTACACCTTC. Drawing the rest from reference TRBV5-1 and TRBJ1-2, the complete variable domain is KAGVTQTPRYLIKTRGQQVTLSCSPISGHRSVSWYQQTPGQGLQFLFEYFSETQRNKGNFPGRFSGRQFSNSRSEMNVSTLELGDSALYLCASSLDRTGNNYGYTFGSGTRLTVV.

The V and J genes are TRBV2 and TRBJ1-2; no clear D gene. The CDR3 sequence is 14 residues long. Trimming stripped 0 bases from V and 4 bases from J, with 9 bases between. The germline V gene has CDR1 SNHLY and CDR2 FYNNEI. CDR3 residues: CASSEAYTVYGYTF. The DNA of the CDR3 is TGTGCCAGCAGTGAAGCCTACACCGTCTATGGCTACACCTTC.

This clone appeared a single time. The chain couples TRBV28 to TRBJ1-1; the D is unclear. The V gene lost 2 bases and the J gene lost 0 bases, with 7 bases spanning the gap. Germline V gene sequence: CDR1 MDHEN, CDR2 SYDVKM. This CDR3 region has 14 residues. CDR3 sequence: CASSLIQLNTEAFF. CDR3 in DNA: TGTGCCAGCAGTTTAATACAGCTGAACACTGAAGCTTTCTTT.

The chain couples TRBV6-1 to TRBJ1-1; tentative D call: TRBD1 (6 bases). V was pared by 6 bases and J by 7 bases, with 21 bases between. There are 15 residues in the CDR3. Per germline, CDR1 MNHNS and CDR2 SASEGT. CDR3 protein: CASSLNSGKGDEAFF. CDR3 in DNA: TGTGCCAGCAGCCTGAATTCAGGGAAGGGGGATGAAGCTTTCTTT.

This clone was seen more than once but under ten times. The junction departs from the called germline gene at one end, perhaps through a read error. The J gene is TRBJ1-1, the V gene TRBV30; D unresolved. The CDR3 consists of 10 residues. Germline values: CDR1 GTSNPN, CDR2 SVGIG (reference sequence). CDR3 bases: TGTGCCTACAACACGACTGGAGCTTTCTTT. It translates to CAYNTTGAFF.